This TCR beta chain was sequenced during a study of shared clonotypes between healthy human individuals. Study-wide results and caveats: In a few donors, approximately 5% of naive CD4 clonotypes appeared in common.

Genomic DNA per cell subset filled all wells of several immunoSEQ plates. Using immunoSEQ multiplex PCR, the repertoire was profiled, and TCRdb retains in-frame clones only, with some absent. The sample shows roughly 1,100,000 clones, approximately 68% of them seen only once. Points on this clone: Its antigen remains unknown.

Every donor was a Caucasian adult from Nashville, Tennessee. The CDR3 totals 14 residues. CDR1 is SGHTS and CDR2 is YDEGEE in the germline V gene. V was cut by 2 bases and J by 4 bases, with 10 bases left in between. This sequence was found in a man younger than 35 in good health. The sample comprised memory CD4+ T cells sorted from blood. The subset denotes: CD45RA-negative fraction. The genes are TRBV5-8 and TRBJ2-4; D not certain. The CDR3 reads CASSFPETKNIQYF. The CDR3 region has the DNA TGTGCCAGCAGCTTCCCAGAAACTAAAAACATTCAGTACTTC.